Presented here are 31 T cell receptor beta chains from one specimen sequenced in a study of cytomegalovirus exposure and HLA in healthy donors. Only in-frame clones appear in the TCRdb table, and some are missing; sequencing was by immunoSEQ multiplex PCR. The data show over 85,000 clones, 90% to 95% seen once. What was sequenced was PBMCs. The receptors come from a woman between 25 and 40 years old in good health and CMV-seropositive.

This chain links TRBV27 with TRBJ2-7; D is undetermined. Deletions cut 6 bases from V and 1 base from J, with 16 bases between. This CDR3 region has 15 residues. Looked up from germline, CDR1 is MNHEY and CDR2 is SMNVEV (reference sequence). CDR3 sequence: CASSSYDRLSYEQYF. CDR3 coding DNA: TGTGCCAGCAGCTCCTACGACCGACTTTCCTACGAGCAGTACTTC.

This clone was found once. V gene TRBV19 combines with J gene TRBJ1-1, with no clear D. Trimming removed 5 bases at V and 5 bases at J, with 6 bases between. The length of the CDR3 is 11 residues. Germline loops: CDR1 LNHDA, CDR2 SQIVND (reference sequence). The CDR3: CASSVTTEAFF. Written as DNA, the CDR3 is TGTGCCAGTAGTGTTACTACTGAAGCTTTCTTT.

This sequence joins TRBV27 and TRBJ2-3, with 8 bases that match TRBD1. Germline V CDR1 and CDR2: MNHEY, SMNVEV (reference sequence). The CDR3 totals 16 residues. V was pared by 2 bases and J by 3 bases, with 7 bases of the junction left unmatched. The CDR3 nucleotides read TGTGCCAGCAGTTTAAGTCAGGGGGCGGGGACAGATACGCAGTATTTT. This encodes CASSLSQGAGTDTQYF.

The chain joins TRBV19 to TRBJ1-2, with 10 bases identical to TRBD1. V lost 3 bases and J lost 4; bases outside the gene matches: 2. Germline V gene sequence: CDR1 LNHDA, CDR2 SQIVND (reference sequence). This CDR3 spans 14 amino acids. The DNA for the CDR3 is TGTGCCAGTAGTATGGGACAGGGGTTCTATGGCTACACCTTC. Its translation is CASSMGQGFYGYTF.

The chain recombines TRBV6-5 with TRBJ1-1, with D possibly being TRBD1 (6 bases). The CDR3 extends over 14 amino acids. The germline CDR1 and CDR2 sequences are MNHEY and SVGAGI. The germline V and J ends were trimmed by 8 bases and 2 bases, with 15 bases remaining between them. DNA of the CDR3: TGTGCCAGCTCCCCCCGCAGGGGAAACACTGAAGCTTTCTTT. It is translated as CASSPRRGNTEAFF.

The chain recombines TRBV7-9 with TRBJ2-1; the match to TRBD1 covers 9 bases. V trimming: 4 bases; J trimming: 4 bases; junction bases outside the gene matches: 11. Germline CDR1 reads SEHNR; CDR2 reads FQNEAQ (reference sequence). This CDR3 has 17 residues. The CDR3: CASSSGTGGRGYNEQFF. CDR3 DNA: TGTGCCAGCAGCTCCGGAACAGGGGGCCGGGGGTACAATGAGCAGTTCTTC.

The V call is TRBV28, the J call TRBJ1-1; D gene ambiguous. V shed 3 bases and J shed 6 bases, with 17 bases lying between them. Germline CDR1 reads MDHEN; CDR2 reads SYDVKM. The length of the CDR3 is 15 residues. The CDR3 here is CASSFGGFGISEAFF. The CDR3 bases are TGTGCCAGCAGTTTCGGAGGTTTTGGGATCTCTGAAGCTTTCTTT.

V gene TRBV5-6 combines with J gene TRBJ2-7; a weak D match, TRBD1 (5 bases). V was pared by 0 bases and J by 2 bases, with 12 bases between. This CDR3 contains 15 residues. Germline assignment: CDR1 SGHDT and CDR2 YYEEEE. The CDR3 spells CASSLVRASPYEQYF. The CDR3, as DNA: TGTGCCAGCAGCTTGGTCAGGGCAAGCCCCTACGAGCAGTACTTC. Complete variable domain (other parts from reference TRBV5-6 and TRBJ2-7): DAGVTQSPTHLIKTRGQQVTLRCSPKSGHDTVSWYQQALGQGPQFIFQYYEEEERQRGNFPDRFSGHQFPNYSSELNVNALLLGDSALYLCASSLVRASPYEQYFGPGTRLTVT.

V is TRBV6-5 and J is TRBJ1-5; D not resolved. V was clipped by 9 bases and J by 4 bases, with 10 bases between them. This CDR3 is 12 amino acids long. CDR1 and CDR2 from the germline V gene are MNHEY and SVGAGI. The CDR3 nucleotides are TGTGCCAGTAGATCCCGTAATCAGCCCCAGCATTTT. It encodes CASRSRNQPQHF.

This chain joins TRBV14 and TRBJ2-6; the D is unclear. CDR1 and CDR2 (germline): SGHDN, FVKESK. The CDR3 extends over 15 amino acids. With 1 base removed from V and 0 bases from J, the gap between germline ends came to 4 bases. CDR3 bases: TGTGCCAGCAGCCAAGCACTCTCTGGGGCCAACGTCCTGACTTTC. It yields the protein CASSQALSGANVLTF.

The V gene is TRBV7-9, the J gene TRBJ2-2; D is perhaps TRBD1 (5 bases). The V gene's germline CDR1 is SEHNR and CDR2 FQNEAQ (reference sequence). V was pared by 5 bases and J by 0 bases, with 19 bases between. This CDR3 comprises 18 residues. In DNA, the CDR3 is TGTGCCAGCAGCAATACAGGTCGGGTAAATTCGAACACCGGGGAGCTGTTTTTT. Amino acids: CASSNTGRVNSNTGELFF.

This chain uses TRBV6-1 with TRBJ2-1; 11 bases are shared with TRBD2. Germline trimming cut 1 base from V and 5 bases from J; bases unmatched to any gene: 7. Germline lookup yields CDR1 MNHNS and CDR2 SASEGT. CDR3 size: 17 residues. The CDR3 loop is CASSEVVVAGGHNEQFF. The DNA of the CDR3 is TGTGCCAGCAGTGAAGTAGTAGTAGCGGGAGGGCACAATGAGCAGTTCTTC.

V is TRBV5-1 and J is TRBJ1-1, with D tentatively TRBD1 (6 bases). The CDR3 runs to 14 residues. The V end lost 0 bases, the J end lost 2 bases, and 8 bases lay between the germline ends. Germline V gene lookup returns CDR1 SGHRS and CDR2 YFSETQ. CDR3 coding DNA: TGCGCCAGCAGCTTGGCAGGGGAAAACACTGAAGCTTTCTTT. It is translated as CASSLAGENTEAFF. The full variable domain, with the rest looked up from reference TRBV5-1 and TRBJ1-1, is KAGVTQTPRYLIKTRGQQVTLSCSPISGHRSVSWYQQTPGQGLQFLFEYFSETQRNKGNFPGRFSGRQFSNSRSEMNVSTLELGDSALYLCASSLAGENTEAFFGQGTRLTVV.

The rearrangement joins TRBV19 to TRBJ1-2, with 8 bases lining up with TRBD1. Trimming cost V 6 bases and J 4 bases; bases outside gene matches: 10. Germline V gene data show CDR1 as LNHDA and CDR2 as SQIVND (reference sequence). This CDR3 comprises 15 residues. CDR3 in DNA: TGTGCCAGTAGGCCCGAAACAGGGGGGACCTATGGCTACACCTTC. Its protein product is CASRPETGGTYGYTF.

The chain carries TRBV5-1 and TRBJ1-1; TRBD1 is a possible D gene (5 bases). The CDR3 spans 15 residues. Trimming shortened V by 3 bases and J by 6 bases, and 18 bases separated the two germline ends. CDR1 SGHRS and CDR2 YFSETQ come from the germline V gene. The CDR3 loop is CASSSSTQGGSEAFF. The DNA of the CDR3 is TGCGCCAGCAGCTCCTCGACTCAGGGAGGATCTGAAGCTTTCTTT.

In DNA form, the CDR3 reads TGTGCCTGGAGTGAGCCTAGCGAGTCGGAGACCCAGTACTTC. Amino acid sequence: CAWSEPSESETQYF. This chain joins TRBV30 and TRBJ2-5, with D perhaps TRBD2 (6 bases). With 1 base removed from V and 5 bases from J, the gap between germline ends came to 14 bases. CDR1 and CDR2 from the germline V gene are GTSNPN and SVGIG (reference sequence). CDR3 size: 14 residues.

This chain uses TRBV9 with TRBJ2-7; TRBD2 matches at 11 bases. Germline V gives CDR1 SGDLS, CDR2 YYNGEE. V trimming: 3 bases; J trimming: 1 base; junction bases outside the gene matches: 6. The CDR3 runs 16 residues. CDR3: CASSAKGTSGSYEQYF. The CDR3 DNA reads as TGTGCCAGCAGCGCAAAAGGGACTAGCGGTTCCTACGAGCAGTACTTC.

This rearrangement joins TRBV4-3 to TRBJ2-1; the D gene is possibly TRBD2 (6 bases). CDR3 size: 15 residues. Germline V gene lookup returns CDR1 LGHNA and CDR2 YSLEER. V was cut by 1 base and J by 0 bases, with 7 bases left in between. In DNA form, the CDR3 reads TGCGCCAGCAGCCAAGCTAGCGACTCCTACAATGAGCAGTTCTTC. Translation gives CASSQASDSYNEQFF.

This clone was seen only once. The chain links TRBV18 to TRBJ1-3, with D unclear. The germline CDR1 and CDR2 sequences are KGHSH and LQKENI. The CDR3 totals 17 residues. Deletions cut 2 bases from V and 0 bases from J, with 14 bases between. The CDR3 sequence is CASSPIKDKSSGNTIYF. In DNA form, the CDR3 reads TGTGCCAGCTCACCAATAAAAGACAAGAGCTCTGGAAACACCATATATTTT.

The chain is built from TRBV28 and TRBJ2-2; 7 bases agree with TRBD1. The germline gives CDR1 MDHEN, CDR2 SYDVKM. Trimming took 1 base from V and 4 from J; bases not matched to a gene: 9. The CDR3 extends over 17 amino acids. The CDR3 is CASSLSDRVLSTGELFF. The CDR3 DNA sequence: TGTGCCAGCAGTTTATCTGACAGGGTGTTATCCACCGGGGAGCTGTTTTTT. The full variable domain, in which reference TRBV28 and TRBJ2-2 provide the parts outside the CDR3, is DVKVTQSSRYLVKRTGEKVFLECVQDMDHENMFWYRQDPGLGLRLIYFSYDVKMKEKGDIPEGYSVSREKKERFSLILESASTNQTSMYLCASSLSDRVLSTGELFFGEGSRLTVL.

The chain employs TRBV29-1 and TRBJ1-1, with 9 bases aligning to TRBD1. Germline V CDR1 and CDR2: SQVTM, ANQGSEA. V lost 5 bases and J lost 0; bases outside the gene matches: 7. CDR3 length equals 15 residues. DNA of the CDR3: TGCAGCGTTTATGGACAGGGGCAACTGAACACTGAAGCTTTCTTT. Protein product: CSVYGQGQLNTEAFF.

CDR3 DNA sequence: TGTGCCAGCAGTTACATTGGGCCTTACACTGAAGCTTTCTTT. This sequence encodes CASSYIGPYTEAFF. The V call is TRBV6-5, the J call TRBJ1-1, with no clear D. The CDR3 runs to 14 residues. V shed 2 bases and J shed 3 bases, with 10 bases lying between them. The germline V gene has CDR1 MNHEY and CDR2 SVGAGI.

This clone showed up just once. This chain connects TRBV19 to TRBJ2-5; TRBD2 is a possible D gene (5 bases). This CDR3 is built from 11 residues. CDR1 and CDR2 from the germline V gene are LNHDA and SQIVND (reference sequence). V lost 7 bases to trimming and J lost 7 bases, with 10 bases between them. In nucleotides, the CDR3 is TGTGCCAGTAACGGGGAAGGGACCCAGTACTTC. It specifies CASNGEGTQYF. Filled out from reference TRBV19 and TRBJ2-5, the complete variable domain reads DGGITQSPKYLFRKEGQNVTLSCEQNLNHDAMYWYRQDPGQGLRLIYYSQIVNDFQKGDIAEGYSVSREKKESFPLTVTSAQKNPTAFYLCASNGEGTQYFGPGTRLLVL.

The chain joins TRBV2 to TRBJ2-3; 9 bases align to TRBD2. With V trimmed by 8 bases and J by 6 bases, 15 bases remained unmatched. Germline V lookup: CDR1 SNHLY, CDR2 FYNNEI. This CDR3 has 16 residues. CDR3 in amino acids: CASWLTPAGGSDTQYF. The CDR3 DNA reads as TGTGCCAGCTGGCTAACCCCAGCGGGAGGCTCTGATACGCAGTATTTT.

The CDR3 bases are TGTGCCATCAGTGATGTGGTAGGGGACAAGAAGAACACCGGGGAGCTGTTTTTT. Translating gives CAISDVVGDKKNTGELFF. V and J are TRBV10-3 and TRBJ2-2; tentatively, D is TRBD1 (6 bases). The V end was cut by 3 bases, the J end by 1 base, with 18 bases between. Germline V gene data show CDR1 as ENHRY and CDR2 as SYGVKD. The CDR3 loop spans 18 amino acids.

J is TRBJ2-3 and V is TRBV28, with 11 nucleotides matching TRBD2. Germline assignment: CDR1 MDHEN and CDR2 SYDVKM. The length of the CDR3 is 15 residues. The V and J ends lost 10 bases and 5 bases, in that order; junction bases with no gene match: 11. The CDR3 DNA sequence: TGTGCCACCGCGCATGGACTAGCGGGTCTAGATACGCAGTATTTT. Protein product: CATAHGLAGLDTQYF.

This clone was seen a handful of times. V gene TRBV7-2 combines with J gene TRBJ2-7; D uncertain. Trimming pared 2 bases from V and 4 bases from J, leaving 6 bases between. This CDR3 comprises 12 residues. Germline-derived CDR1 and CDR2 are SGHTA and FQGNSA. CDR3 nucleotides: TGTGCCAGCAGCTTATCGGTGTACGAGCAGTACTTC. Its translation is CASSLSVYEQYF.

This clone has a single count. The chain carries TRBV21-1 and TRBJ1-4; the D call of TRBD1 is as the table states it, not checked on the DNA. TRBV21-1 is a documented pseudogene. The CDR3 length is 12 residues. The CDR3 nucleotides read TGTGCCAGCAGGGGCCCCCATGAAAAACTGTTTTTT. Its translation: CASRGPHEKLFF.

The V gene is TRBV6-5, the J gene TRBJ2-7; tentative D call: TRBD2 (5 bases). Per the germline V gene, CDR1 is MNHEY and CDR2 is SVGAGI. This CDR3 is 13 amino acids long. The V end lost 6 bases, the J end lost 3 bases, and 12 bases lay between the germline ends. The CDR3 loop is CASRRTEHYEQYF. CDR3 DNA: TGTGCCAGCAGGAGGACTGAACACTACGAGCAGTACTTC.

This chain uses TRBV4-3 with TRBJ2-5, with D perhaps matching TRBD2 (5 bases). V lost 3 bases and J 0 bases, leaving 11 bases between the germline ends. The CDR3 loop spans 15 amino acids. CDR1 is LGHNA and CDR2 is YSLEER in the germline V gene. The CDR3 here is CASSHALADQETQYF. CDR3 DNA sequence: TGCGCCAGCAGCCACGCCCTAGCTGACCAAGAGACCCAGTACTTC.

The gene calls are TRBV5-4 and TRBJ1-3; D remains unclear. The CDR3 covers 15 residues. The V gene lost 4 bases and the J gene lost 0 bases, with 11 bases spanning the gap. Looked up from germline, CDR1 is SGHNT and CDR2 is YYREEE (reference sequence). The CDR3 here is CASSPSRNSGNTIYF. CDR3 bases: TGTGCCAGCAGCCCGAGTCGAAACTCTGGAAACACCATATATTTT.